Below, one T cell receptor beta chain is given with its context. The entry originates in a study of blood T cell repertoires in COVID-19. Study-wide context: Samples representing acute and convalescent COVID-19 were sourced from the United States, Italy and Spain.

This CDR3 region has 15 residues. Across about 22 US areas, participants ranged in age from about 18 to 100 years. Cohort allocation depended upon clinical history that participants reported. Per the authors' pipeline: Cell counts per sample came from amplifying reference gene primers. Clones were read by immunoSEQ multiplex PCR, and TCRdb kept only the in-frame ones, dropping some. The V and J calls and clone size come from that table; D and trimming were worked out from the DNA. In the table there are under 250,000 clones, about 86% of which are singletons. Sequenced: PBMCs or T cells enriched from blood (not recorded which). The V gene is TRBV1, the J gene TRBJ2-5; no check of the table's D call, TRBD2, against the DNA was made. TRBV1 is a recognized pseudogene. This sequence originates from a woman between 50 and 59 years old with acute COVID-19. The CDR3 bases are TGCACCAGCAGCGTAAGACTAGAGCAACAAGAGACCCAGTACTTC. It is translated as CTSSVRLEQQETQYF.